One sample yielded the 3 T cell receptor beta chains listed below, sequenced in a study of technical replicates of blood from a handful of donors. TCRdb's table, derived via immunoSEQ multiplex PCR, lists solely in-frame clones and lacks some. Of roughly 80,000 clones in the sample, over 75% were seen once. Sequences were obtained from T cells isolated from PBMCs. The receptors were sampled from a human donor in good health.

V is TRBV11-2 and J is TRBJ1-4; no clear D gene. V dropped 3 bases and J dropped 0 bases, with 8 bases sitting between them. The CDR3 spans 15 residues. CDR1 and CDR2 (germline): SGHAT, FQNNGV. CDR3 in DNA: TGTGCCAGCAGCTTCTCAGACACAACTAATGAAAAACTGTTTTTT. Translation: CASSFSDTTNEKLFF.

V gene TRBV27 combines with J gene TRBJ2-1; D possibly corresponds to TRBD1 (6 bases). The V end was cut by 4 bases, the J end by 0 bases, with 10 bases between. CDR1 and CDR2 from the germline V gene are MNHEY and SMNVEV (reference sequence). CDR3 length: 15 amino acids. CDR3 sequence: CASSYRASSYNEQFF. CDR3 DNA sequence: TGTGCCAGCAGTTACAGGGCTAGCTCCTACAATGAGCAGTTCTTC.

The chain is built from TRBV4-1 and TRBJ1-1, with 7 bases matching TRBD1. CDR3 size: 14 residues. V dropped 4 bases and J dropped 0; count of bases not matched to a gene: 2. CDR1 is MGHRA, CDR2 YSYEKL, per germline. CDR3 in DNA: TGCGCCAGCAGCCGGGACAGAGTGAACACTGAAGCTTTCTTT. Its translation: CASSRDRVNTEAFF.